Each of the 14 T cell receptor beta chains below was sequenced from the same sample in a study of T cells in Graves' hyperthyroidism and ophthalmopathy. Amplified TCR beta CDR3 regions derived from RNA transcripts. Researchers ran a first-round RT-PCR on the TCR CDR3 using the HTBI primer set. TCRdb re-analysed the multiplex PCR reads in MiXCR, keeping a single row per CDR3 protein. The data contain a few hundred thousand distinct CDR3 sequences, more than 13% of them singletons. Material: blood. The receptors here all came from a woman in her twenties or thirties with Graves' hyperthyroidism.

The rearrangement joins TRBV27 to TRBJ2-7, with D unresolved. The CDR3 runs 15 residues. Between the trimmed V and J ends, which lost 1 base and 2 bases, there was a span of 12 bases. Germline CDR1 and CDR2: MNHEY and SMNVEV (reference sequence). The CDR3 coding sequence is TGTGCCAGCAGTTTATTCCCCAGCCGGACCTACGAGCAGTACTTC. Protein product: CASSLFPSRTYEQYF.

This chain links TRBV9 with TRBJ2-1; D is possibly TRBD1 (6 bases). The CDR3 extends over 14 amino acids. V lost 4 bases and J lost 9, with 17 bases in between. Per the germline V gene, CDR1 is SGDLS and CDR2 is YYNGEE. Here the CDR3 DNA reads TGTGCCAGCAGCCCCGGGGACACACGGACTGAGCAGTTCTTC. Translation: CASSPGDTRTEQFF. The full variable domain, in which reference TRBV9 and TRBJ2-1 provide the parts outside the CDR3, is DSGVTQTPKHLITATGQRVTLRCSPRSGDLSVYWYQQSLDQGLQFLIQYYNGEERAKGNILERFSAQQFPDLHSELNLSSLELGDSALYFCASSPGDTRTEQFFGPGTRLTVL.

This clonotype was detected a few times. The chain couples TRBV27 to TRBJ1-2; TRBD1 agrees at 8 bases. The CDR3 contains 15 residues. V was pared by 2 bases and J by 0 bases, with 2 bases of the junction left unmatched. Per germline, CDR1 MNHEY and CDR2 SMNVEV (reference sequence). CDR3 sequence (DNA): TGTGCCAGCAGTTTACAGGGGGCGCCTAACTATGGCTACACCTTC. It specifies CASSLQGAPNYGYTF.

This rearrangement joins TRBV4-1 to TRBJ2-1; perhaps TRBD2 as D (6 bases). The V end lost 1 base, the J end lost 0 bases, and 19 bases lay between the germline ends. The CDR3 contains 19 residues. The germline V gene encodes CDR1 MGHRA and CDR2 YSYEKL. The CDR3 DNA follows: TGCGCCAGCAGCCAAGGGACTATCGCCCTTTCTAGCTCCTACAATGAGCAGTTCTTC. Translating it yields CASSQGTIALSSSYNEQFF.

This rearrangement joins TRBV7-3 to TRBJ2-3, with TRBD1 as a possible D gene (8 bases). This CDR3 has 14 amino acids. Germline V CDR1 and CDR2: SGHTA, FQGTGA. V lost 5 bases, J lost 4 bases, and 13 bases lay in between. This CDR3 reads CASSPTGGADTQYF. The CDR3 DNA is TGTGCCAGCAGCCCCACAGGGGGGGCAGATACGCAGTATTTT. Variable domain in full (rest from reference TRBV7-3 and TRBJ2-3): GAGVSQTPSNKVTEKGKYVELRCDPISGHTALYWYRQSLGQGPEFLIYFQGTGAADDSGLPNDRFFAVRPEGSVSTLKIQRTERGDSAVYLCASSPTGGADTQYFGPGTRLTVL.

This clonotype appeared many times. The chain couples TRBV30 to TRBJ1-5; TRBD1 matches at 12 bases. Germline CDR1 and CDR2: GTSNPN and SVGIG (reference sequence). This CDR3 contains 15 residues. J lost 4 bases, V lost 1 base, and 2 bases had no gene match. CDR3 bases: TGTGCCTGGAGTGGGGACAGGGGGCTAAATCAGCCCCAGCATTTT. Residues: CAWSGDRGLNQPQHF.

There are many counts of this clonotype. For the CDR3, the DNA is TGTGCCAGCAGTGGGTCGGCGGGAGCGGGGAATGAGCAGTTCTTC. Its translation: CASSGSAGAGNEQFF. The chain carries TRBV2 and TRBJ2-1, with 7 bases fitting TRBD2. The germline V gene has CDR1 SNHLY and CDR2 FYNNEI. The CDR3 sequence is 15 residues long. V shed 4 bases, J shed 7 bases, and the junction held 10 bases outside the gene matches. Combining the CDR3 with reference TRBV2 and TRBJ2-1 gives the whole variable domain EPEVTQTPSHQVTQMGQEVILRCVPISNHLYFYWYRQILGQKVEFLVSFYNNEISEKSEIFDDQFSVERPDGSNFTLKIRSTKLEDSAMYFCASSGSAGAGNEQFFGPGTRLTVL.

This clonotype was counted many times. The rearrangement links TRBV6-8 to TRBJ2-7; no firm D call. The germline V gene has CDR1 MNHGY and CDR2 SAAAGT. The CDR3 totals 13 residues. The CDR3 region is CATNGLPEYEQYF. The CDR3 nucleotides are TGTGCTACAAATGGGCTACCCGAGTACGAGCAGTACTTC.

The sample holds many counts of this clonotype. The chain has TRBV3-1 and TRBJ1-5; no definite D call. Germline values: CDR1 LGHDT, CDR2 YNNKEL (reference sequence). This CDR3 region has 12 residues. V lost 3 bases and J lost 0, with 0 bases in between. This CDR3 is CASSHSNQPQHF. The CDR3 bases are TGTGCCAGCAGCCATAGCAATCAGCCCCAGCATTTT.

The chain has TRBV6-2 or TRBV6-3 and TRBJ2-3, with D perhaps given as TRBD1 or TRBD2 (6 bases each). The V end was cut by 2 bases, the J end by 3 bases, with 15 bases between. Germline V gene data show CDR1 as MNHEY and CDR2 as SVGEGT. The CDR3 loop spans 16 amino acids. The DNA of the CDR3 is TGTGCCAGCAGTTACGGTGGGGGGCGGTGGACAGATACGCAGTATTTT. Its protein is CASSYGGGRWTDTQYF.

Only a few counts were recorded for this clonotype. The chain has TRBV7-8 and TRBJ2-3; TRBD2 matches 7 bases. V shed 4 bases, J shed 0 bases, and the junction held 10 bases outside the gene matches. The CDR3 is made up of 17 amino acids. In germline, CDR1 is SGHVS, CDR2 FQNEAQ. The CDR3 coding sequence is TGTGCCAGCAGCTGGTGGGGGGGAGAGGGTAGCACAGATACGCAGTATTTT. Translating it yields CASSWWGGEGSTDTQYF.

This clonotype has a handful of counts. The rearrangement joins TRBV5-6 to TRBJ2-1, with D unclear. CDR3 size: 15 residues. Trimming left V 3 bases short and J 2 bases short, with 12 bases between. Germline loops: CDR1 SGHDT, CDR2 YYEEEE. Here the CDR3 reads CASSSWDSAYNEQFF. DNA for the CDR3: TGTGCCAGCAGCTCTTGGGATTCAGCCTACAATGAGCAGTTCTTC.

Only a few counts were recorded for this clonotype. The chain carries TRBV3-1 and TRBJ2-6; D unclear. From germline, CDR1 is LGHDT and CDR2 YNNKEL (reference sequence). This CDR3 region has 19 residues. The V and J ends lost 4 bases and 0 bases respectively, with 19 bases between them. DNA for the CDR3: TGTGCCAGCAGCCTCCGAGGCGTTCTGGCAGGCTCTGGGGCCAACGTCCTGACTTTC. Translating it yields CASSLRGVLAGSGANVLTF.

V is TRBV10-3 and J is TRBJ2-2, with no clear D. The CDR3 runs to 12 residues. Germline values: CDR1 ENHRY, CDR2 SYGVKD. V gave up 2 bases and J gave up 7 bases, with 5 bases separating them. The CDR3 loop reads CAISEGVGELFF. DNA of the CDR3: TGTGCCATCAGTGAGGGAGTCGGGGAGCTGTTTTTT.